The source of this T cell receptor (beta chain) is a study of early T cells in non-severe SARS-CoV-2 infection. This clonotype was detected ten times or more. V was shortened by 1 base and J by 4 bases, with 19 bases between the two germline ends. The length of the CDR3 is 16 residues. Germline values: CDR1 GTSNPN, CDR2 SVGIG (reference sequence). Each CDR3 protein is one row after TCRdb ran MiXCR on the 5' RACE reads. The sample carries some 80,000 distinct CDR3 sequences, roughly 13% recorded once. The sequence was obtained from an adult who was a healthcare worker with PCR-confirmed SARS-CoV-2 infection or an uninfected control (not recorded which). The material sequenced was whole blood. V and J are TRBV30 and TRBJ1-1, with D possibly TRBD1 on 6 matching bases. The DNA of the CDR3 is TGTGCCTGGAGTGCGACAGGAGGAAGGGTTCGCACTGAAGCTTTCTTT. Amino acid sequence: CAWSATGGRVRTEAFF.